Presented here are 32 T cell receptor beta chains from one specimen sequenced in a study of T cells in Graves' hyperthyroidism and ophthalmopathy. Amplification yielded TCR beta CDR3 regions, with RNA transcripts as the source. An initial round of RT-PCR targeting the TCR CDR3 relied on the HTBI primer set. TCRdb re-called the multiplex PCR reads with MiXCR, one entry per CDR3 protein. Among 200,000 to 250,000 distinct CDR3 sequences, roughly a sixth were seen once, and the ten largest hold more than 50%. The sample consisted of blood. These receptor sequences come from a woman aged 50 to 65 with Graves' hyperthyroidism.

This clonotype has ten or more counts. The gene calls are TRBV7-9 and TRBJ1-6; D is possibly TRBD1 (5 bases). Trimming pared 5 bases from V and 4 bases from J, leaving 9 bases between. This CDR3 is 14 amino acids long. Germline values: CDR1 SEHNR, CDR2 FQNEAQ (reference sequence). The CDR3 spells CASSPGTYNSPLHF. The CDR3 DNA reads TGTGCCAGCAGCCCCGGGACGTATAATTCACCCCTCCACTTT.

This clonotype was counted only a few times. A clone one base away is much larger, so this may be a read error. The V gene is TRBV12-3 or TRBV12-4, the J gene TRBJ2-1; D perhaps matches TRBD2 (6 bases). Trimming left V 8 bases short and J 7 bases short, with 15 bases between. The CDR3 totals 13 residues. CDR3 nucleotides: TGTGCCAGCGTATACGGAGGGCGAAATGAGCAGTTCTTC. Encoded protein: CASVYGGRNEQFF.

The chain employs TRBV10-2 and TRBJ1-5; TRBD1 agrees at 7 bases. In germline, CDR1 is WSHSY, CDR2 SAAADI. With 3 bases clipped from V and 5 bases from J, the junction kept 7 bases outside the gene matches. The CDR3 is 15 residues long. CDR3 loop: CASSDTDRNYQPQHF. The DNA of the CDR3 is TGCGCCAGCAGTGACACGGACAGGAATTATCAGCCCCAGCATTTT.

This clonotype has a count of ten or more. The J gene is TRBJ1-1, the V gene TRBV6-5, with D perhaps TRBD1 (5 bases). Trimming pared 0 bases from V and 7 bases from J, leaving 6 bases between. Per germline, CDR1 MNHEY and CDR2 SVGAGI. CDR3 length: 12 residues. CDR3 amino acids: CASSYSTVEAFF. The CDR3 DNA reads TGTGCCAGCAGTTACTCGACAGTTGAAGCTTTCTTT.

In this sample, this clonotype turned up a few times. The gene calls are TRBV29-1 and TRBJ1-2; the D gene is possibly TRBD1 (6 bases). The CDR3 has 16 residues. In germline, CDR1 is SQVTM, CDR2 ANQGSEA. V was trimmed by 1 base and J by 8 bases, leaving 23 bases between them. CDR3 DNA: TGCAGCGTTGAAGCCGATAGAGTTCAGGGGAGGGGAGGCTACACCTTC. Translating gives CSVEADRVQGRGGYTF.

This clonotype was seen at least ten times. The chain joins TRBV2 to TRBJ1-2; a weak D match, TRBD1 (5 bases). The CDR3 is 12 amino acids. V was clipped by 4 bases and J by 6 bases, with 9 bases between them. CDR1 and CDR2 from the germline V gene are SNHLY and FYNNEI. CDR3 nucleotide sequence: TGTGCCAGCAGTGTGGAGGGACATGGCTACACCTTC. Protein: CASSVEGHGYTF.

This clonotype was seen only a few times. The chain recombines TRBV27 with TRBJ2-1; D perhaps matches TRBD2 (5 bases). Per the germline V gene, CDR1 is MNHEY and CDR2 is SMNVEV (reference sequence). CDR3 length: 14 amino acids. Trimming removed 3 bases from V and 4 bases from J, with 10 bases in between. The CDR3 reads CASSFRVAYNEQFF. The CDR3 DNA reads as TGTGCCAGCAGTTTTAGAGTAGCGTACAATGAGCAGTTCTTC.

This chain connects TRBV19 to TRBJ2-7; 8 nucleotides align to TRBD1. Near its end, the DNA agrees better with TRBJ2-1, so the J call may be wrong. Germline CDR1 LNHDA, CDR2 SQIVND (reference sequence). This CDR3 is 16 amino acids long. The chain's CDR3 is CASSPPPRTGLYEQFF. The CDR3, as DNA: TGTGCCAGTAGCCCACCCCCCAGGACAGGGCTGTACGAGCAGTTCTTC.

This clonotype came up a few times. V and J are TRBV6-1 and TRBJ2-6; the D is unclear. V shed 7 bases and J shed 0 bases, with 13 bases lying between them. This CDR3 spans 16 amino acids. The germline V gene has CDR1 MNHNS and CDR2 SASEGT. The DNA of the CDR3 is TGTGCCAGCACCTCCGGGCTACACTCTGGGGCCAACGTCCTGACTTTC. Translation gives CASTSGLHSGANVLTF.

This clonotype appeared many times. The rearrangement links TRBV12-3 or TRBV12-4 to TRBJ1-1; D not certain. This CDR3 is built from 16 residues. V was pared by 2 bases and J by 7 bases, with 20 bases between. The CDR3 is CASSLPSGRSRSEAFF. The CDR3 region has the DNA TGTGCCAGCAGTTTACCGTCCGGACGCTCTCGGAGTGAAGCTTTCTTT.

This clonotype showed up many times. J is TRBJ2-7 and V is TRBV11-2, with 9 bases aligning to TRBD2. The CDR3 totals 14 residues. Germline CDR1 reads SGHAT; CDR2 reads FQNNGV. With V trimmed by 5 bases and J by 3 bases, 5 bases remained unmatched. This chain's CDR3 is CASSKAGGYYEQYF. The CDR3 region has the DNA TGTGCCAGCAGCAAAGCGGGAGGATACTACGAGCAGTACTTC.

The chain joins TRBV27 to TRBJ2-1; 15 positions agree with TRBD2. CDR1 MNHEY and CDR2 SMNVEV come from the germline V gene (reference sequence). CDR3 size: 19 residues. Trimming cost V 7 bases and J 2 bases; bases outside gene matches: 12. The CDR3 reads CASNPPGTSGRSPYNEQFF. The CDR3 DNA sequence: TGTGCCAGCAACCCCCCCGGGACTAGCGGGAGGAGTCCCTACAATGAGCAGTTCTTC.

The table lists this clonotype with many counts. The chain joins TRBV6-5 to TRBJ1-2, with 7 bases fitting TRBD1. CDR1 is MNHEY, CDR2 SVGAGI, per germline. CDR3 length: 15 residues. The J segment lost 0 bases and the V segment lost 0 bases, leaving 1 base of the junction unmatched. CDR3 loop: CASSYSGQPNYGYTF. The CDR3 bases are TGTGCCAGCAGTTACTCGGGACAGCCTAACTATGGCTACACCTTC.

A few counts support this clonotype. V is TRBV11-3 and J is TRBJ2-3; the D gene could be TRBD1 or TRBD2 (5 bases each). V shed 3 bases and J shed 4 bases, with 11 bases lying between them. The CDR3 has 14 residues. The germline CDR1 and CDR2 sequences are SGHNT and YENEEA. CDR3 coding DNA: TGTGCCAGCAGCTTGGGACGGGATGCAGATACGCAGTATTTT. It translates to CASSLGRDADTQYF.

At least ten counts were recorded for this clonotype. The chain couples TRBV6-5 to TRBJ2-7; 10 bases fit TRBD2. Losses at the gene ends were 0 bases for V and 0 bases for J; bases not matched to a gene: 5. CDR1 is MNHEY and CDR2 is SVGAGI in the germline V gene. The CDR3 covers 17 residues. The DNA for the CDR3 is TGTGCCAGCAGTTACTCGTCCCTAGCGGGAGACTCCTACGAGCAGTACTTC. This encodes CASSYSSLAGDSYEQYF.

In its sample, this clonotype was seen many times. The chain uses TRBV27 and TRBJ2-7; 7 positions match TRBD2. The CDR3 consists of 14 residues. Germline CDR1 and CDR2: MNHEY and SMNVEV (reference sequence). Trimming at V came to 6 bases and at J to 2 bases, leaving 7 bases not matched to a gene. CDR3 sequence (DNA): TGTGCCAGCAGCCAGAGACTAGCCGCCTACGAGCAGTACTTC. Translation: CASSQRLAAYEQYF.

This clonotype was recorded many times. V gene TRBV20-1 combines with J gene TRBJ1-2; D might be TRBD1 (6 bases). Germline V gene sequence: CDR1 DFQATT, CDR2 SNEGSKA (reference sequence). Trimming took 8 bases from V and 1 from J, leaving 14 bases between them. The CDR3 extends over 13 amino acids. The CDR3 region is CSSGTNVNYGYTF. Here the CDR3 DNA reads TGCAGTAGCGGGACAAATGTTAACTATGGCTACACCTTC.

This clonotype was counted at least ten times. V and J are TRBV5-1 and TRBJ2-1, with D possibly being TRBD1 (5 bases). Germline V gene lookup returns CDR1 SGHRS and CDR2 YFSETQ. CDR3 length equals 14 residues. Trimming left V 4 bases short and J 6 bases short, with 14 bases between. The CDR3 reads CASSQTTESNEQFF. The CDR3 bases are TGCGCCAGCAGCCAAACGACAGAGTCCAATGAGCAGTTCTTC.

The chain carries TRBV5-4 and TRBJ1-2; TRBD1 matches 11 bases. The CDR3 has 18 residues. Germline V gives CDR1 SGHNT, CDR2 YYREEE (reference sequence). V shed 3 bases, J shed 6 bases, and the junction held 16 bases outside the gene matches. CDR3: CASSSPLDRGQIQHGYTF. CDR3 coding DNA: TGTGCCAGCAGCTCCCCCCTGGACAGGGGGCAGATACAGCATGGCTACACCTTC.

This clonotype was detected many times. The chain employs TRBV19 and TRBJ1-2, with D maybe TRBD1 (6 bases). This CDR3 contains 15 residues. V was cut by 7 bases and J by 5 bases, with 20 bases left in between. Per germline, CDR1 LNHDA and CDR2 SQIVND (reference sequence). CDR3 coding DNA: TGTGCCAGTAACAAACAGGGACCATTTTCTTATGGCTACACCTTC. This gives the protein CASNKQGPFSYGYTF.

The CDR3 DNA sequence: TGCGCCAGCAGCCAAGATCCTAGCGGGGCACAACAGTCGACGCAGTATTTT. Translating gives CASSQDPSGAQQSTQYF. The chain employs TRBV4-1 and TRBJ2-3; 9 bases agree with TRBD2. CDR1 is MGHRA, CDR2 YSYEKL, per germline. This CDR3 has 17 amino acids. V lost 0 bases, J lost 9 bases, and 13 bases stayed unmatched.

With regard to this clonotype: A much larger clone differs by one base, so this may be a read error. V is TRBV5-1 and J is TRBJ2-7; the match to TRBD1 covers 7 bases. CDR1 is SGHRS, CDR2 YFSETQ, per germline. The CDR3 length is 16 residues. CDR3 bases: TGCGCCGGCAGCTTGGCCTGGACAGGAAAAACATACGAGCAGTACTTC. It encodes CAGSLAWTGKTYEQYF.

This clonotype appeared many times. V and J are TRBV27 and TRBJ1-5; 7 nucleotides line up with TRBD1. The junction had 6 bases not matched to a gene; V was cut back by 5 bases and J by 2 bases. This CDR3 is 15 amino acids long. The germline V gene encodes CDR1 MNHEY and CDR2 SMNVEV (reference sequence). The CDR3 loop reads CASSDRVGGNQPQHF. CDR3 DNA: TGTGCCAGCAGTGACAGGGTGGGAGGCAATCAGCCCCAGCATTTT.

The chain recombines TRBV20-1 with TRBJ2-7; perhaps D is TRBD1 or TRBD2 (5 bases each). The germline V gene has CDR1 DFQATT and CDR2 SNEGSKA (reference sequence). The CDR3 is made up of 13 amino acids. V was trimmed by 3 bases and J by 5 bases, leaving 14 bases between them. The CDR3 sequence is CSASLVRGHEQYF. CDR3 sequence (DNA): TGCAGTGCTAGCCTCGTGAGGGGCCACGAGCAGTACTTC.

This clonotype showed up many times. The V gene is TRBV3-1, the J gene TRBJ2-5, with a possible D match to TRBD2 (5 bases). The CDR3 contains 16 residues. Germline V lookup: CDR1 LGHDT, CDR2 YNNKEL (reference sequence). Trimming took 0 bases from V and 1 from J, leaving 12 bases between them. The DNA of the CDR3 is TGTGCCAGCAGCCAAGAGTCTTTAGCGCGCCAAGAGACCCAGTACTTC. It translates to CASSQESLARQETQYF.

This clonotype was seen a few times. V gene TRBV29-1 combines with J gene TRBJ2-5; TRBD1 matches at 11 bases. The CDR3 has 14 amino acids. V dropped 6 bases and J dropped 4; count of bases not matched to a gene: 7. The V gene's germline CDR1 is SQVTM and CDR2 ANQGSEA. Written as DNA, the CDR3 is TGCAGCGTATCGGGGACAGGGGGACGAGAGACCCAGTACTTC. Protein sequence: CSVSGTGGRETQYF.

This clonotype appeared many times. V and J are TRBV30 and TRBJ1-1; no clear D gene. Germline CDR1 GTSNPN, CDR2 SVGIG (reference sequence). The CDR3 loop spans 14 amino acids. Trimming stripped 4 bases from V and 0 bases from J, with 12 bases between. This CDR3 is CAWNLAGLNTEAFF. In DNA, the CDR3 is TGTGCCTGGAATCTGGCAGGCCTGAACACTGAAGCTTTCTTT.

Many counts were recorded for this clonotype. This chain uses TRBV18 with TRBJ2-5; 9 positions match TRBD2. CDR1 and CDR2 from the germline V gene are KGHSH and LQKENI. J gave up 4 bases and V 1 base, and 7 bases lay outside the gene matches. The CDR3 contains 16 residues. The DNA for the CDR3 is TGTGCCAGCTCACCACGGTCTAGCGGGATTGTAGAGACCCAGTACTTC. Translated: CASSPRSSGIVETQYF.

This clonotype was detected ten times or more. The chain is built from TRBV2 and TRBJ1-1; D remains ambiguous. Germline V lookup: CDR1 SNHLY, CDR2 FYNNEI. This CDR3 region has 14 residues. The ends were cut back, 9 bases at V and 6 bases at J, with 20 bases in the middle. The CDR3 coding sequence is TGTGCCAGTTTAACTCGGGAGGGATTCTCTGAAGCTTTCTTT. Protein sequence: CASLTREGFSEAFF. Drawing the rest from reference TRBV2 and TRBJ1-1, the complete variable domain is EPEVTQTPSHQVTQMGQEVILRCVPISNHLYFYWYRQILGQKVEFLVSFYNNEISEKSEIFDDQFSVERPDGSNFTLKIRSTKLEDSAMYFCASLTREGFSEAFFGQGTRLTVV.

V is TRBV18 and J is TRBJ1-3; the D gene is possibly TRBD1 (5 bases). Germline-derived CDR1 and CDR2 are KGHSH and LQKENI. This CDR3 has 17 amino acids. V was trimmed by 1 base and J by 1 base, leaving 14 bases between them. The CDR3, as DNA: TGTGCCAGCTCACCACAGTCTGCCGGACATTCTGGAAACACCATATATTTT. Translation: CASSPQSAGHSGNTIYF.

J is TRBJ1-6 and V is TRBV7-6; the D gene is possibly TRBD1 (5 bases). Germline CDR1 reads SGHVS; CDR2 reads FNYEAQ. The ends were cut back, 3 bases at V and 6 bases at J, with 15 bases in the middle. The CDR3 has 16 amino acids. The CDR3 spells CASSLESGGTNSPLHF. The CDR3, as DNA: TGTGCCAGCAGCTTGGAGAGTGGGGGGACTAATTCACCCCTCCACTTT.

In its sample, this clonotype was seen many times. The chain couples TRBV2 to TRBJ2-7, with 8 positions matching TRBD1. Germline loops: CDR1 SNHLY, CDR2 FYNNEI. The CDR3 loop spans 15 amino acids. J gave up 2 bases and V 4 bases, and 7 bases lay outside the gene matches. The CDR3 DNA reads TGTGCCAGCAGTGGATGGGGACAGGCCCCCTACGAGCAGTACTTC. This gives the protein CASSGWGQAPYEQYF.